A selection of T cell receptor beta chains follows, all from one sample in a study of T cell responses to AZD1222 COVID-19 vaccine. Method: immunoSEQ multiplex PCR; TCRdb's copy keeps in-frame clones and lacks some. The sample has some 100,000 clones; around 87% are singletons. Sample: peripheral blood, taken 28 days after the second AZD1222 dose. The origin of the receptors is an adult who received the AZD1222 COVID-19 vaccine. Each CDR3 is given with its conserved first and last residue. Fields, in order: D gene, clone size, J gene, V gene, CDR3 DNA, CDR3 protein. A D gene is named only where the DNA matches it firmly. Rows give clone size only sometimes, using once, few, many, or a class for an expanded clone.

D: -; size: -; J: TRBJ1-1; V: TRBV29-1; DNA: TGCAGCGTAGGGACCAGGGCGACCACTGAAGCTTTCTTT; CDR3: CSVGTRATTEAFF
D: -; size: -; J: TRBJ2-1; V: TRBV29-1; DNA: TGCAGCGTTATACTACAGGGCCATGAGCAGTTCTTC; CDR3: CSVILQGHEQFF
D: -; size: -; J: TRBJ2-7; V: TRBV5-1; DNA: TGCGCCAGCAGCTTGGGTGGAGGGGGCTCCTCCGAGCAGTACTTC; CDR3: CASSLGGGGSSEQYF
D: -; size: -; J: TRBJ2-7; V: TRBV18; DNA: TGTGCCAGCTCACCACCGATAGGGGGATCCTCCTACGAGCAGTACTTC; CDR3: CASSPPIGGSSYEQYF
D: TRBD1; size: -; J: TRBJ2-5; V: TRBV2; DNA: TGTGCCAGCAGCAGGGGGCGAGAGACCCAGTACTTC; CDR3: CASSRGRETQYF
D: -; size: few; J: TRBJ1-2; V: TRBV3-1/TRBV3-2; DNA: TGTGCCAGCAGCTCAGTCGGGGTCTATGGCTACACCTTC; CDR3: CASSSVGVYGYTF
D: -; size: -; J: TRBJ2-3; V: TRBV25-1; DNA: TGTGCCAGCAGTGAATCGGGGCTTAGCACAGATACGCAGTATTTT; CDR3: CASSESGLSTDTQYF
D: -; size: -; J: TRBJ1-2; V: TRBV7-9; DNA: TGTGCCAGCAGCTTAGACGGGGGGTTGGGCTATGGCTACACCTTC; CDR3: CASSLDGGLGYGYTF
D: TRBD2; size: -; J: TRBJ2-7; V: TRBV27; DNA: TGTGCCAGCAGTTTTCTAGCGGGAGGGTCCGGCGAGCAGTACTTC; CDR3: CASSFLAGGSGEQYF
D: -; size: -; J: TRBJ2-7; V: TRBV3-1/TRBV3-2; DNA: TGTGCCAGCAGCCAAGGTCTGCAGGGTCGGCACGAGCAGTACTTC; CDR3: CASSQGLQGRHEQYF
D: TRBD2; size: -; J: TRBJ2-3; V: TRBV29-1; DNA: TGCAGCGTTGTACGGCGGGGGGGAAGCACAGATACGCAGTATTTT; CDR3: CSVVRRGGSTDTQYF
D: -; size: -; J: TRBJ1-2; V: TRBV7-3; DNA: TGTGCCAGCAGCTTAATTTGGGGGGAGGGCTACACCTTC; CDR3: CASSLIWGEGYTF
D: TRBD1; size: -; J: TRBJ1-1; V: TRBV5-1; DNA: TGCGCCAGCAGCTCCGGGACAGGGGAAACTGAAGCTTTCTTT; CDR3: CASSSGTGETEAFF